Listed below are T cell receptor beta chains from one sample, sequenced in a study of blood T cell repertoires in COVID-19. This table comes from immunoSEQ multiplex PCR, and its TCRdb copy is limited to in-frame clones, with some not included. The table has under 450,000 clones, more than 75% seen once. Material for sequencing was PBMCs or T cells enriched from blood (not recorded which). The receptors shown here come from a young man who had recovered from COVID-19. CDR3s include the opening cysteine and the closing phenylalanine or tryptophan. The order of the fields is V gene, J gene, D gene, clone size, CDR3 length, CDR3 protein, CDR3 DNA. D genes are given only for firm matches. The listing skips clone size in some rows; elsewhere it reads once, few, many or a size class.

>TRBV12-3/TRBV12-4|TRBJ2-2|NA|NA|13
CASRPVYTGELFF
TGTGCCAGCAGACCGGTTTACACCGGGGAGCTGTTTTTT
>TRBV27|TRBJ1-6|TRBD1|NA|14
CASRVTGFFSPLHF
TGTGCCAGCAGGGTGACAGGGTTCTTTTCACCCCTCCACTTT
>TRBV2|TRBJ1-2|NA|NA|15
CASSEDRALNYGYTF
TGTGCCAGCAGTGAAGACAGGGCCCTTAACTATGGCTACACCTTC
>TRBV10-3|TRBJ1-3|TRBD1|NA|14
CAIRDRGPGNTIYF
TGTGCCATCAGGGACAGGGGGCCAGGAAACACCATATATTTT
>TRBV5-1|TRBJ1-2|TRBD1|few|13
CASSIDRGGGYTF
TGCGCCAGCAGCATCGACAGGGGAGGGGGCTACACCTTC
>TRBV4-1|TRBJ1-1|NA|NA|15
CASSQSQGGATEAFF
TGCGCCAGCAGCCAAAGCCAAGGGGGGGCCACTGAAGCTTTCTTT
>TRBV5-6|TRBJ2-5|NA|NA|15
CASRTRTGRGETQYF
TGTGCCAGCAGGACCAGGACAGGGAGGGGAGAGACCCAGTACTTC
>TRBV6-5|TRBJ1-5|NA|NA|13
CASAQDSNQPQHF
TGTGCCAGCGCGCAGGATAGCAATCAGCCCCAGCATTTT
>TRBV12-5|TRBJ2-2|NA|once|16
CASGLVIGGLAGELFF
TGTGCTAGTGGTTTGGTAATAGGCGGACTGGCCGGGGAGCTGTTTTTT
>TRBV18|TRBJ2-7|NA|NA|15
CASSQWRGPSYEQYF
TGTGCCAGCTCCCAATGGCGGGGACCCTCCTACGAGCAGTACTTC
>TRBV5-1|TRBJ2-7|TRBD1|NA|14
CASSLRGQGDEQYF
TGCGCCAGCAGCTTGAGAGGACAGGGTGACGAGCAGTACTTC
>TRBV19|TRBJ1-2|TRBD1|NA|16
CASSILTDRGRYGYTF
TGTGCCAGTAGTATCTTAACCGACAGGGGACGCTATGGCTACACCTTC
>TRBV7-2|TRBJ1-1|NA|NA|15
CASSSQGSNPTEAFF
TGTGCCAGCAGCTCCCAGGGCTCGAACCCCACTGAAGCTTTCTTT
>TRBV6-6|TRBJ1-6|TRBD1|NA|15
CASNRSPGQGSPLHF
TGTGCCAGCAACAGATCACCGGGACAGGGATCACCCCTCCACTTT
>TRBV3-1/TRBV3-2|TRBJ2-5|TRBD2|NA|16
CASSLNSGGARETQYF
TGTGCCAGCAGTCTTAATAGCGGGGGGGCCCGGGAGACCCAGTACTTC
>TRBV9|TRBJ1-2|TRBD1|NA|15
CASSVVQTGVNGYTF
TGTGCCAGCAGCGTAGTCCAAACAGGGGTTAACGGCTACACCTTC
>TRBV6-4|TRBJ2-2|NA|NA|13
CASSRANTGELFF
TGTGCCAGCTCCCGGGCGAACACCGGGGAGCTGTTTTTT
>TRBV10-1|TRBJ1-1|NA|NA|14
CASSVGRSNTEAFF
TGCGCCAGCAGTGTCGGCAGGTCGAACACTGAAGCTTTCTTT
>TRBV18|TRBJ1-1|NA|NA|14
CASSRQPMNTEAFF
TGTGCCAGCTCACGACAGCCAATGAACACTGAAGCTTTCTTT
>TRBV6-2/TRBV6-3|TRBJ2-3|TRBD2|NA|15
CASSLAGRSTDTQYF
TGTGCCAGCAGCCTAGCGGGGAGATCCACAGATACGCAGTATTTT
>TRBV4-1|TRBJ1-1|NA|NA|15
CASSQSPGLDTEAFF
TGCGCCAGCAGCCAATCGCCAGGGCTTGACACTGAAGCTTTCTTT
>TRBV7-3|TRBJ1-1|NA|NA|13
CASSPTRDTEAFF
TGTGCCAGCAGCCCCACCAGGGACACTGAAGCTTTCTTT
>TRBV7-8|TRBJ1-1|TRBD1|NA|13
CASSRRTGQEAFF
TGTGCCAGCAGCCGTAGGACAGGACAAGAAGCTTTCTTT
>TRBV7-9|TRBJ1-6|NA|NA|15
CASSLFQAINSPLHF
TGTGCCAGCAGCTTATTCCAGGCGATAAATTCACCCCTCCACTTT
>TRBV6-5|TRBJ2-7|TRBD1|NA|14
CASRLDRVGYEQYF
TGTGCCAGCAGATTGGACAGGGTGGGCTACGAGCAGTACTTC
>TRBV6-2/TRBV6-3|TRBJ1-5|TRBD1|once|16
CASSYLDPQTGASQHF
TGTGCCAGCAGTTACTTAGATCCTCAGACAGGGGCCTCCCAGCATTTT
>TRBV24-1|TRBJ1-5|NA|NA|14
CATSSGVSNQPQHF
TGTGCCACCAGCTCGGGAGTAAGCAATCAGCCCCAGCATTTT
>TRBV30|TRBJ1-5|TRBD1|once|13
CAWSDRGNQPQHF
TGTGCCTGGTCGGACAGGGGCAATCAGCCCCAGCATTTT
>TRBV6-5|TRBJ1-5|NA|NA|15
CASSSRLYSNQPQHF
TGTGCCAGCAGTTCTAGGTTGTATAGCAATCAGCCCCAGCATTTT
>TRBV29-1|TRBJ1-2|NA|NA|12
CSVRPQVYGYTF
TGCAGCGTTCGACCCCAGGTCTATGGCTACACCTTC
>TRBV6-6|TRBJ1-4|NA|NA|16
CASSYLLATTNEKLFF
TGTGCCAGCAGTTACCTGCTAGCTACAACTAATGAAAAACTGTTTTTT
>TRBV7-8|TRBJ1-2|NA|NA|12
CASIPRIYGYTF
TGTGCCAGCATCCCTAGAATCTATGGCTACACCTTC